This T cell receptor (beta chain) comes out of a study of blood T cell repertoires in COVID-19. This clone came up once. Measured with immunoSEQ multiplex PCR; TCRdb has only the in-frame clones, and not every one. The sample has 250,000 to 400,000 clones, 85% to 90% seen once. Germline V gene sequence: CDR1 SNHLY, CDR2 FYNNEI. The CDR3 loop spans 15 amino acids. With 5 bases removed from V and 0 bases from J, the gap between germline ends came to 10 bases. This sequence was found in a woman under 40 with COVID-19, enrolled during active disease. Input material: peripheral blood. The gene calls are TRBV2 and TRBJ1-4; tentative D call: TRBD1 (5 bases). CDR3 protein: CASSQGWATNEKLFF. DNA for the CDR3: TGTGCCAGCAGTCAGGGTTGGGCAACTAATGAAAAACTGTTTTTT.